This note documents a single T cell receptor (beta chain) sequence. Its target is not known. The length of the CDR3 is 14 residues. With V trimmed by 4 bases and J by 5 bases, 7 bases remained unmatched. Germline V gene data show CDR1 as SNHLY and CDR2 as FYNNEI. A multiplex PCR was run with 60 Vbeta primers and 13 Jbeta primers. The method was immunoSEQ multiplex PCR; TCRdb's version includes in-frame clones alone and lacks a portion of them. This table holds 150,000 to 200,000 clones, approximately 86% found once. This record belongs to a study of cytomegalovirus exposure and HLA in healthy donors. Study outcomes and limitations: Presence/absence analyses assumed roughly uniform sequencing depth across donors.

The sequencing sample was made of PBMCs. The chain links TRBV2 to TRBJ2-7, with 8 positions matching TRBD2. This receptor was obtained from a woman aged 18-29 years in good health and CMV-seronegative. The CDR3 is CASSGTGGRNEQYF. CDR3 DNA: TGTGCCAGCAGTGGGACGGGCGGGAGGAACGAGCAGTACTTC.